What follows is one TCR beta chain and its context. The antigen is unknown. This specimen comes from a study of monozygotic twins with inflammatory bowel disease. The CDR3 contains 15 residues. From germline, CDR1 is LNHNV and CDR2 YYDKDF (reference sequence). Whole-study results and caveats: IBD patients had lower TCRbeta diversity (inverse Simpson) than healthy co-twins.

Template switching incorporated UMIs with a 6-nucleotide sample barcode. Researchers put TCRalpha and TCRbeta cDNA through two nested PCRs lasting around 15 and 10 cycles. TCRdb re-analyzed the 5' RACE reads; it lists each CDR3 protein once, without DNA. The table counts a few hundred thousand distinct CDR3 sequences; 2% to 2.5% lies in the top ten. The sample taken for sequencing was blood. V gene TRBV15 combines with J gene TRBJ1-1; TCRdb lists TRBD1, though no DNA is available to test this call. The receptor comes from a human donor with ulcerative colitis or Crohn's disease, or a healthy co-twin of an affected twin (not recorded which). The CDR3 protein is CATSRTSGDRDEAFF.